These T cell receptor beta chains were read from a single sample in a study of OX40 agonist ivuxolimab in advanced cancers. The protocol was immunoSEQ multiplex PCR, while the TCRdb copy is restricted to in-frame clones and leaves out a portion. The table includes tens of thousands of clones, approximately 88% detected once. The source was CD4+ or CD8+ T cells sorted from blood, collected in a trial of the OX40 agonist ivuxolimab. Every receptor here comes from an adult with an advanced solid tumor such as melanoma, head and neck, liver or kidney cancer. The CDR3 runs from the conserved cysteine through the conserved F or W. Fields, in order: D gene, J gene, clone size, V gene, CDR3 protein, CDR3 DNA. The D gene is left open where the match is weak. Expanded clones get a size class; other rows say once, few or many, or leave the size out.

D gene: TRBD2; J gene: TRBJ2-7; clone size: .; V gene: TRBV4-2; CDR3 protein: CASSLSGAGEAYEQYF; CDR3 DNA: TGTGCCAGCAGCCTAAGCGGAGCGGGAGAGGCCTACGAGCAGTACTTC
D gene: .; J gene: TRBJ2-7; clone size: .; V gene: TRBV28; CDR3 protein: CASSYTPRGGEQYF; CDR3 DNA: TGTGCCAGCAGTTACACTCCCAGAGGAGGCGAGCAGTACTTC
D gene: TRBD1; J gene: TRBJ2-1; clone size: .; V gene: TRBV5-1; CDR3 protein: CASRTPLPGQGFNEQFF; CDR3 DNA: TGCGCCAGCAGAACGCCACTTCCGGGACAGGGTTTCAATGAGCAGTTCTTC
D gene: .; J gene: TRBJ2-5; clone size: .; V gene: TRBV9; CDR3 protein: CASSVAGRETQYF; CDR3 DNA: TGTGCCAGCAGCGTAGCCGGTAGGGAGACCCAGTACTTC
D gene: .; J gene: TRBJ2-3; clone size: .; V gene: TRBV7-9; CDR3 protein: CASSGVTGRSTDTQYF; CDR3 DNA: TGTGCCAGCAGCGGCGTCACAGGGAGGAGCACAGATACGCAGTATTTT
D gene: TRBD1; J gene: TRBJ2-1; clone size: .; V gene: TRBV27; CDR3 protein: CASSFSRTGGNEQFF; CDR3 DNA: TGTGCCAGCAGTTTTAGTAGGACAGGGGGCAATGAGCAGTTCTTC
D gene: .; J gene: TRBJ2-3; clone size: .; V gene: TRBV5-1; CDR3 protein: CASSLLGSADTQYF; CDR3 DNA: TGCGCCAGCAGCTTGCTCGGGAGCGCAGATACGCAGTATTTT
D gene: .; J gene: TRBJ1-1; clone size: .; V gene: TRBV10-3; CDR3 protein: CAISESGDTEAFF; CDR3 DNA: TGTGCCATCAGTGAGTCGGGGGACACTGAAGCTTTCTTT
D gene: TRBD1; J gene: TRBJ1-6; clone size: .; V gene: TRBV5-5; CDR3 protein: CASSSEGTANYNSPLHF; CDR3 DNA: TGTGCCAGCAGCTCGGAAGGGACAGCCAACTATAATTCACCCCTCCACTTT
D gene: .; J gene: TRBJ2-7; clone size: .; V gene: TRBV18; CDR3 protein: CASSEGAQGPYEQYF; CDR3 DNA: TGTGCCAGCTCAGAAGGGGCTCAGGGTCCCTACGAGCAGTACTTC
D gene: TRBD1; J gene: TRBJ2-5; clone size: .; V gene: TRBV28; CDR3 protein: CASRTGTEYQETQYF; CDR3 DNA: TGTGCCAGCAGGACCGGGACAGAATACCAAGAGACCCAGTACTTC
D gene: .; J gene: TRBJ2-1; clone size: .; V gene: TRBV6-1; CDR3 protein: CASSAVIGGRPGGSYNEQFF; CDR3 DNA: TGTGCCAGCAGTGCAGTGATCGGGGGCCGTCCGGGTGGGTCCTACAATGAGCAGTTCTTC
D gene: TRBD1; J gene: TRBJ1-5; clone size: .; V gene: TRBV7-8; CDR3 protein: CASSSDRDRGATSNQPQHF; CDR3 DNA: TGTGCCAGCAGCTCTGACCGGGACAGGGGGGCAACAAGCAATCAGCCCCAGCATTTT
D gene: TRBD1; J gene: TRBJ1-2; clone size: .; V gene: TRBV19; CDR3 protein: CASSYHVRGRQGVGGYTF; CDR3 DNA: TGTGCCAGTAGTTACCACGTCCGAGGCCGACAGGGGGTAGGTGGCTACACCTTC
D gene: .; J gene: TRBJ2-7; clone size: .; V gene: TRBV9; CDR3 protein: CASSVGSGSYEQYF; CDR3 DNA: TGTGCCAGCAGCGTAGGTTCGGGGAGCTACGAGCAGTACTTC
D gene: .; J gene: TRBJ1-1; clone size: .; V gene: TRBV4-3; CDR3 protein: CASSRYGGNTEAFF; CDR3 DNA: TGCGCCAGCAGCCGTTATGGGGGAAACACTGAAGCTTTCTTT
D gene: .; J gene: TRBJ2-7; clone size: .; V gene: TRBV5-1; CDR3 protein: CASSYGQSSYEQYF; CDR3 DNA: TGCGCCAGCAGTTACGGACAGAGCTCCTACGAGCAGTACTTC
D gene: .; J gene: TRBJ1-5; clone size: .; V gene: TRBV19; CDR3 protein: CASTLGVYSNQPQHF; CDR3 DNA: TGTGCCAGTACCCTGGGGGTTTATAGCAATCAGCCCCAGCATTTT
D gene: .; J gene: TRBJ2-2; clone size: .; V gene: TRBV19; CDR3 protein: CASTQNRAGTGELFF; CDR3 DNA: TGTGCCAGTACCCAGAACAGGGCGGGCACCGGGGAGCTGTTTTTT
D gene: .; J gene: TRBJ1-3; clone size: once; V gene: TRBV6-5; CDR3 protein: CASSYGGSGNTIYF; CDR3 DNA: TGTGCCAGCAGTTACGGGGGATCTGGAAACACCATATATTTT
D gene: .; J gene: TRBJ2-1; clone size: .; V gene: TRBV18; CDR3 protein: CASSPPEGLGQFF; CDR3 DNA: TGTGCCAGCTCACCACCGGAGGGTCTCGGGCAGTTCTTC
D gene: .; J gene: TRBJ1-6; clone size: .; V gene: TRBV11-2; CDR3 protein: CASSSGGSWNSPLHF; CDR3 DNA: TGTGCCAGCAGCTCCGGGGGCTCGTGGAATTCACCCCTCCACTTT
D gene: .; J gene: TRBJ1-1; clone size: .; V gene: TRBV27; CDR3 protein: CASSFNVNTEAFF; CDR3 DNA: TGTGCCAGCAGTTTTAATGTGAACACTGAAGCTTTCTTT
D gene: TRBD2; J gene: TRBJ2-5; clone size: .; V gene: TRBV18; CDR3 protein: CASSPPGGRETQYF; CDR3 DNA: TGTGCCAGCTCACCACCGGGGGGGAGAGAGACCCAGTACTTC
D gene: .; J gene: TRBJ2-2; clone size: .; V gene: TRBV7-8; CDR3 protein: CASSLVTGRNTGELFF; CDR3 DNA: TGTGCCAGCAGCTTAGTTACAGGGAGAAACACCGGGGAGCTGTTTTTT
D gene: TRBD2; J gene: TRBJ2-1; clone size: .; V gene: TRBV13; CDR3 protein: CASSRPTSGGYNEQFF; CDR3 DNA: TGTGCCAGCAGCCGGCCGACTAGCGGGGGATACAATGAGCAGTTCTTC
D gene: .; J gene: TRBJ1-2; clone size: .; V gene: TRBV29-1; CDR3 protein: CSVADGVEGYTF; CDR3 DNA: TGCAGCGTTGCCGACGGAGTAGAGGGCTACACCTTC
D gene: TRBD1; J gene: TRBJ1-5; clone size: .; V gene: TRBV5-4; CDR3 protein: CASSRQGWSNQPQHF; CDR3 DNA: TGTGCCAGCAGCCGACAGGGTTGGAGCAATCAGCCCCAGCATTTT
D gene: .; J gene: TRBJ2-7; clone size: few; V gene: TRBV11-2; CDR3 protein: CASSYNPSSYEQYF; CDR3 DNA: TGTGCCAGCAGCTATAATCCTAGCTCCTACGAGCAGTACTTC
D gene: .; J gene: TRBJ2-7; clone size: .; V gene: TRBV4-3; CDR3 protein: CASSQNQGYEQYF; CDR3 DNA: TGCGCCAGCAGCCAAAACCAGGGCTACGAGCAGTACTTC
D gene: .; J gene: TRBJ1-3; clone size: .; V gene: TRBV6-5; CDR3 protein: CASRAGNTIYF; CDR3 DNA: TGTGCCAGCAGGGCGGGAAACACCATATATTTT
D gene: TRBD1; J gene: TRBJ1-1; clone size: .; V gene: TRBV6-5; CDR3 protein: CASRKGQGLDTEAFF; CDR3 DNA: TGTGCCAGCAGGAAAGGACAGGGCCTAGACACTGAAGCTTTCTTT
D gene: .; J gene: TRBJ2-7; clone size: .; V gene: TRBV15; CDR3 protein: CATSSHRDSYEQYF; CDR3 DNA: TGTGCCACCAGCAGTCACAGGGACTCCTACGAGCAGTACTTC
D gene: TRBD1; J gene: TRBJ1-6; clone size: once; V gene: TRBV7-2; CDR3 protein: CASSLGQGGNSPLHF; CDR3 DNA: TGTGCCAGCAGCTTAGGACAGGGGGGTAATTCACCCCTCCACTTT
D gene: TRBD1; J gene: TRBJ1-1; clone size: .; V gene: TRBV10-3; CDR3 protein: CAISDPGQIRTEAFF; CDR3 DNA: TGTGCCATCAGTGACCCGGGACAGATACGAACTGAAGCTTTCTTT